These T cell receptor beta chains were read from a single sample in a study of T cells in Graves' hyperthyroidism and ophthalmopathy. From the multiplex PCR reads, TCRdb called clonotypes with MiXCR, one entry per CDR3 protein. The sample records approximately 300,000 distinct CDR3 sequences, about 19% being singletons. Sequencing was carried out using blood. These receptors were collected from a man in his fifties with Graves' ophthalmopathy. The CDR3 runs from the conserved cysteine through the conserved F or W. D genes are given only for firm matches. Size is omitted from some rows. Given values are once, few, many or a class for expanded clones.

TRBV2	TRBD2	many	TRBJ2-2	CASTLRLAGGPAGELFF	TGTGCCAGCACTCTTCGACTAGCGGGAGGGCCGGCCGGGGAGCTGTTTTTT
TRBV5-4	.	.	TRBJ2-5	CASSSFYQETQYF	TGTGCCAGCAGCAGTTTTTACCAAGAGACCCAGTACTTC
TRBV4-1	.	.	TRBJ2-5	CASSQDPRGEETQYF	TGCGCCAGCAGCCAAGATCCCAGGGGAGAAGAGACCCAGTACTTC
TRBV7-2	TRBD1	.	TRBJ2-2	CASSLGRTGGAGELFF	TGTGCCAGCAGCTTAGGCAGGACAGGGGGGGCCGGGGAGCTGTTTTTT
TRBV20-1	TRBD2	many	TRBJ2-7	CSAARGSSYEQYF	TGCAGTGCTGCGCGGGGGAGCTCCTACGAGCAGTACTTC
TRBV24-1	.	many	TRBJ2-3	CATSESEQSVQYF	TGTGCCACCAGTGAATCGGAACAGAGTGTGCAGTATTTT
TRBV20-1	.	.	TRBJ2-3	CSARVGRGYSDTQYF	TGCAGTGCTAGAGTGGGGAGAGGATACAGCGATACGCAGTATTTT
TRBV28	.	.	TRBJ1-1	CASSPHRTENTEAFF	TGTGCCAGCAGCCCTCATCGGACAGAAAACACTGAAGCTTTCTTT
TRBV11-2	.	many	TRBJ1-1	CASSPFGGTNTEAFF	TGTGCCAGCAGCCCGTTCGGTGGTACGAACACTGAAGCTTTCTTT
TRBV7-6	.	many	TRBJ1-5	CASSLDGGGNQPQHF	TGTGCCAGCAGCTTGGACGGAGGAGGCAATCAGCCCCAGCATTTT
TRBV7-9	.	few	TRBJ2-5	CASSTVPNTGKQWVLNQETQYF	TGTGCCAGCAGCACCGTCCCAAATACCGGGAAACAGTGGGTCCTAAACCAAGAGACCCAGTACTTC
TRBV29-1	TRBD1	few	TRBJ2-2	CSSTDRARDRATGELFF	TGCAGCTCAACCGACCGGGCCCGGGACAGGGCCACCGGGGAGCTGTTTTTT
TRBV5-8	TRBD2	many	TRBJ2-7	CASSSPSGRANEQYF	TGTGCCAGCAGCTCTCCTAGCGGGAGGGCCAACGAGCAGTACTTC
TRBV18	.	many	TRBJ2-3	CASSPVGPGLTDTQYF	TGTGCCAGCTCACCAGTCGGCCCGGGGCTCACAGATACGCAGTATTTT
TRBV29-1	TRBD2	.	TRBJ2-5	CSVVSGTLSTQYF	TGCAGCGTGGTGAGCGGGACCCTGTCGACCCAGTACTTC
TRBV29-1	TRBD1	.	TRBJ2-1	CSVGTGTGGNEQFF	TGCAGCGTTGGTACCGGGACAGGGGGGAATGAGCAGTTCTTC
TRBV5-1	TRBD2	few	TRBJ2-7	CASSSNSGSAYEQYF	TGCGCCAGCAGCAGCAATAGCGGGAGTGCCTACGAGCAGTACTTC
TRBV5-1	TRBD1	many	TRBJ1-5	CASSLDGTDQPQHF	TGCGCCAGCAGCTTAGACGGGACAGATCAGCCCCAGCATTTT
TRBV6-2/TRBV6-3	.	few	TRBJ1-5	CASKRGDASLQPQHF	TGTGCCAGCAAGAGGGGGGACGCCTCCCTTCAGCCCCAGCATTTT
TRBV5-1	TRBD1	many	TRBJ2-7	CASRMDRGAYEQYF	TGCGCCAGCAGAATGGACAGGGGGGCTTACGAGCAGTACTTC
TRBV7-2	TRBD1	many	TRBJ1-3	CASSSGQGNTIYF	TGTGCCAGCAGCTCTGGACAGGGCAACACCATATATTTT
TRBV3-1	.	.	TRBJ2-2	CASSQMEGELFF	TGTGCCAGCAGCCAAATGGAGGGGGAGCTGTTTTTT
TRBV28	TRBD2	many	TRBJ2-3	CASSNRGRLTDTQYF	TGTGCCAGCAGTAATCGCGGGAGATTGACAGATACGCAGTATTTT
TRBV10-3	.	many	TRBJ1-1	CAISAKGNTEAFF	TGTGCCATCAGTGCTAAGGGGAACACTGAAGCTTTCTTT
TRBV20-1	.	.	TRBJ2-7	CSVEKTGRSYEQYF	TGCAGTGTAGAGAAGACAGGCCGATCCTACGAGCAGTACTTC
TRBV4-1	.	.	TRBJ2-3	CASSQEDGDTQYF	TGCGCCAGCAGCCAAGAGGACGGAGATACGCAGTATTTT
TRBV18	.	many	TRBJ2-5	CASSPGATQETQYF	TGTGCCAGCTCACCAGGGGCGACTCAAGAGACCCAGTACTTC
TRBV5-1	.	many	TRBJ1-5	CASSVEKGQPQHF	TGCGCCAGCAGCGTGGAAAAGGGCCAGCCCCAGCATTTT
TRBV6-1	.	.	TRBJ1-2	CASSQTDSNYGYTF	TGTGCCAGCAGTCAGACAGACTCTAACTATGGCTACACCTTC
TRBV20-1	TRBD1	many	TRBJ1-1	CSARPIQGANTEAFF	TGCAGTGCTAGACCCATACAGGGGGCGAACACTGAAGCTTTCTTT
TRBV2	TRBD1	many	TRBJ2-2	CASSVDRGQAGELFF	TGTGCCAGCAGTGTCGACAGGGGGCAGGCCGGGGAGCTGTTTTTT
TRBV14	.	.	TRBJ2-1	CASSPSGAGEQFF	TGTGCCAGCAGCCCCTCGGGGGCAGGTGAGCAGTTCTTC
TRBV5-1	.	few	TRBJ1-1	CTSSSLSDTEAFF	TGCACCAGCAGCTCCCTTTCGGACACTGAAGCTTTCTTT
TRBV3-1	TRBD2	few	TRBJ2-1	CASSPEVAGVGNEQFF	TGTGCCAGCAGCCCAGAGGTAGCGGGAGTGGGCAATGAGCAGTTCTTC
TRBV4-2	TRBD2	.	TRBJ2-1	CASSQDGLAGGNEQFF	TGTGCCAGCAGCCAAGATGGGCTAGCGGGAGGTAATGAGCAGTTCTTC
TRBV12-3/TRBV12-4	.	many	TRBJ2-1	CASRTSYSEQFF	TGTGCCAGCAGGACCTCTTACAGTGAGCAGTTCTTC
TRBV24-1	.	.	TRBJ2-7	CATSDPRGYEQYF	TGTGCCACCAGTGATCCAAGAGGCTACGAGCAGTACTTC
TRBV2	TRBD1	many	TRBJ1-2	CASREDRGPGGYTF	TGTGCCAGCAGGGAGGACAGGGGGCCTGGTGGCTACACCTTC
TRBV4-2	TRBD2	many	TRBJ2-1	CASSQDAGGPNEQFF	TGTGCCAGCAGCCAAGATGCGGGAGGGCCCAATGAGCAGTTCTTC
TRBV7-9	.	.	TRBJ2-1	CASSLDAAVDEQFF	TGTGCCAGCAGCTTAGATGCAGCTGTTGATGAGCAGTTCTTC
TRBV14	.	once	TRBJ1-6	CASSQDYLADISPLHF	TGTGCCAGCAGCCAAGACTATTTGGCGGATATTTCACCCCTCCACTTT
TRBV20-1	TRBD2	few	TRBJ2-7	CSAPQKRTSGKLYEQYF	TGCAGTGCCCCCCAGAAACGAACTAGCGGGAAATTGTACGAGCAGTACTTC
TRBV3-1	.	few	TRBJ1-3	CASSQDLVTGNTIYF	TGTGCCAGCAGCCAAGATCTAGTCACTGGAAACACCATATATTTT
TRBV30	.	many	TRBJ1-6	CAWSVLGTQYSPLHF	TGTGCCTGGAGTGTACTCGGGACTCAATATTCACCCCTCCACTTT
TRBV20-1	TRBD2	many	TRBJ2-3	CSARPGLAGSSTDTQYF	TGCAGTGCTAGACCGGGACTAGCGGGATCTAGCACAGATACGCAGTATTTT
TRBV20-1	.	.	TRBJ1-2	CSAPQGGSYGYTF	TGCAGTGCTCCTCAGGGTGGGAGCTATGGCTACACCTTC
TRBV7-9	.	.	TRBJ2-2	CASSFSAGELFF	TGTGCCAGCAGCTTTTCTGCCGGGGAGCTGTTTTTT
TRBV28	TRBD1	few	TRBJ2-7	CASSLGRGLSEQYF	TGTGCCAGCAGTTTAGGCAGGGGGCTTTCCGAGCAGTACTTC
TRBV5-1	TRBD1	.	TRBJ2-5	CASSLEAPDRGETQYF	TGCGCCAGCAGCTTGGAAGCTCCGGACAGGGGAGAGACCCAGTACTTC
TRBV7-9	TRBD2	many	TRBJ2-7	CASSPSGTSGTYEQYF	TGTGCCAGCAGCCCGAGTGGGACTAGCGGAACCTACGAGCAGTACTTC
TRBV29-1	TRBD2	.	TRBJ2-7	CSVVAGGYEQYF	TGCAGCGTTGTGGCGGGAGGGTACGAGCAGTACTTC
TRBV28	TRBD1	.	TRBJ2-3	CASSWAGTGGLDTQYF	TGTGCCAGCAGTTGGGCCGGGACAGGGGGCCTGGATACGCAGTATTTT
TRBV28	TRBD2	few	TRBJ2-7	CASSFLGGTYEQYF	TGTGCCAGCAGTTTTCTGGGAGGGACCTACGAGCAGTACTTC